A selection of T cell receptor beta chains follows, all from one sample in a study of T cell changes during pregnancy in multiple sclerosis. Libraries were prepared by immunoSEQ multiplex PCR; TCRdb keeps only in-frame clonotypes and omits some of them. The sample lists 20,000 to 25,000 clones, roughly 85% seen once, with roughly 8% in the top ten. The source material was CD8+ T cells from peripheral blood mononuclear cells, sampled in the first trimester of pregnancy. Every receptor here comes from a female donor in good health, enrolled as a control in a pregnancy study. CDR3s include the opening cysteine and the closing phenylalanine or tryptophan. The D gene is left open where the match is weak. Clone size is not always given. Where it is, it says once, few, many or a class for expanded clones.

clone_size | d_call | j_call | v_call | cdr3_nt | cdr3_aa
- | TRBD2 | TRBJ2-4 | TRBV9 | TGTGCCAGCAGCGTTAGCGGGGGGGCTGCCATTCAGTACTTC | CASSVSGGAAIQYF
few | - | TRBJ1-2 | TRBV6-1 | TGTGCCAGCTACAGGGTTAACTATGGCTACACCTTC | CASYRVNYGYTF
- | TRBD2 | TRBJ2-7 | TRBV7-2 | TGTGCCAGCAGCTCAGGACTAGCGGGGAAGGAGTACTTC | CASSSGLAGKEYF
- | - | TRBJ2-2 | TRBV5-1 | TGCGCCAGCAGCTTGGAGTTGGGGGGACCGAGGAACACCGGGGAGCTGTTTTTT | CASSLELGGPRNTGELFF
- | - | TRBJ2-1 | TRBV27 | TGTGCCAGCAGTCTAGAAGGGGACACGCCGATTTATGAGCAGTTCTTC | CASSLEGDTPIYEQFF
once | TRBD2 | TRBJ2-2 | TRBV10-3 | TGTGCCATCACAAGACTAGCGGGGTACGCGAACACCGGGGAGCTGTTTTTT | CAITRLAGYANTGELFF
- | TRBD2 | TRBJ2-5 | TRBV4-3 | TGCGCCAGCAGCCGTTCTAGCGGGGTGAGGGAGACCCAGTACTTC | CASSRSSGVRETQYF
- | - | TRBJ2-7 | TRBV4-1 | TGCGCCAGCAGCCAGGGCCCCGGGACCTACGAGCAGTACTTC | CASSQGPGTYEQYF
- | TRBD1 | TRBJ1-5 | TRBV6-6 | TGTGCCAGCACCAACGGGGACAGTTCTCAGCCCCAGCATTTT | CASTNGDSSQPQHF
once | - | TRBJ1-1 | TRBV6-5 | TGTGCCAGCTCCCTCCGGGGGAACACTGAAGCTTTCTTT | CASSLRGNTEAFF
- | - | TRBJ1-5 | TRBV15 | TGTGCCACCAGCAGAGAACAGGGTTTGACGAATCAGCCCCAGCATTTT | CATSREQGLTNQPQHF
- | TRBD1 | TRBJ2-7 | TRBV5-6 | TGTGCCAGCGGGACAGGGGACGAGCAGTACTTC | CASGTGDEQYF
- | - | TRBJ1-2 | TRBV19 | TGTGCCAGTAGTGTACACAGGGCTGGCTACACCTTC | CASSVHRAGYTF
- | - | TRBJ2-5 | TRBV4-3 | TGCGCCAGCAGCCCCACCCACGCGAACCAAGAGACCCAGTACTTC | CASSPTHANQETQYF
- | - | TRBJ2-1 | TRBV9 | TGTGCCAGTTCCAGGGGGGCCCTAAATGAGCAGTTCTTC | CASSRGALNEQFF
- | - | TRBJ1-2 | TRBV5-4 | TGTGCCAGCATACTCATTAACGACAGGCGAGCAAAACTTAACTATGGCTACACCTTC | CASILINDRRAKLNYGYTF
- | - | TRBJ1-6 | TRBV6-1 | TGTGCCAGCAGTTCCCGTTGGGAGGGCCCGTCACCCCTCCACTTT | CASSSRWEGPSPLHF
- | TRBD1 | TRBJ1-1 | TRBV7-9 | TGTGCCAGCAGCTTAGCGGAGAAACAGGGGGCGCTCACTGAAGCTTTCTTT | CASSLAEKQGALTEAFF
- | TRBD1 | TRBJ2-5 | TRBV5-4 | TGTGCCAGCAGCTCGCTGGACAGGAGAAGAGAGACCCAGTACTTC | CASSSLDRRRETQYF
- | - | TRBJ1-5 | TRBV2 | TGTGCCAGCTCGGGCGGGGATCATCAGCCCCAGCATTTT | CASSGGDHQPQHF
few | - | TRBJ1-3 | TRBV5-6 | TGTGCCAGCAGCTTGAGACACGGACAAAACACCATATATTTT | CASSLRHGQNTIYF
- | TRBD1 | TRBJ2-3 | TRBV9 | TGTGCCAGCAGCGCGGTAATGGGATGGGACAGGAAAAATTTT | CASSAVMGWDRKNF
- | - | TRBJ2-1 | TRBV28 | TGTGCCAGCAGTTTATATTCCAGCGACAATGAGCAGTTCTTC | CASSLYSSDNEQFF
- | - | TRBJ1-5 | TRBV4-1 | TGCGCCAGCAGGCCATTCTTCTATAGCAATCAGCCCCAGCATTTT | CASRPFFYSNQPQHF
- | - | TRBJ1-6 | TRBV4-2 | TGTGCCAGCAGCCAACCTAGCGGGGAGTCACCCCTCCACTTT | CASSQPSGESPLHF
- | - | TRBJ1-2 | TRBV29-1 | TGCAGCGTTGCCAGGGCCTCTAACTATGGCTACACCTTC | CSVARASNYGYTF
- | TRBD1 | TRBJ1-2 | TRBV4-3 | TGCGCCAGCAGCCAAGATCTGGGACAGGGGGTTTACTATGGCTACACCTTC | CASSQDLGQGVYYGYTF
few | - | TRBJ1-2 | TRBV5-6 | TGTGCCAGCAGCACCGACGGGGGAGGTAAAGAGAACTATGGCTACACCTTC | CASSTDGGGKENYGYTF
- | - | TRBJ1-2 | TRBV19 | TGTGCCAGTAGTATAGGAACCGCGGCTGGCTACACCTTC | CASSIGTAAGYTF
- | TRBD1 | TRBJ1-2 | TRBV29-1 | TGCAGCGTTGAGCTGGGACAGGCGAACTATGGCTACACCTTC | CSVELGQANYGYTF
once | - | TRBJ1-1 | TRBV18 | TGTGCCAGCTCCCAAGGTGGGGCTGCGAGCACTGAAGCTTTCTTT | CASSQGGAASTEAFF
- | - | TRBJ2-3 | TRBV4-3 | TGCGCCAGCAGCCAAGGGGGGGTGTTCACAGATACGCAGTATTTT | CASSQGGVFTDTQYF
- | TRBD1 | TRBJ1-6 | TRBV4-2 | TGTGCCAGCAGCCCCCGGGACAGGGAGGGCTATAATTCACCCCTCCACTTT | CASSPRDREGYNSPLHF
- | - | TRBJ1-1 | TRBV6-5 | TGTGCCAGCACCCTTTCTATGTCTAACACTGAAGCTTTCTTT | CASTLSMSNTEAFF
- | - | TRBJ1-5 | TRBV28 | TGTGCCAGCAGTTTCGAGGTTTTAGGACAGCCCCAGCATTTT | CASSFEVLGQPQHF
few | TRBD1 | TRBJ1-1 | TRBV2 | TGTGCCAGCAGTCAGACAGGGGAGAACACTGAAGCTTTCTTT | CASSQTGENTEAFF
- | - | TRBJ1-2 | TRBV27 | TGTGCCAGCAGTTTCGCAGGAAATGGCTACACCTTC | CASSFAGNGYTF
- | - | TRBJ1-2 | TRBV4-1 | TGCGCCAGCGGATATACAGGGCAGGGCTATGGCTACACCTTC | CASGYTGQGYGYTF
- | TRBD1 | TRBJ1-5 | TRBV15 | TGTGCCACCAGCGAGGACAGGAATAATCAGCCCCAGCATTTT | CATSEDRNNQPQHF
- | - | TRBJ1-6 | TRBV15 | TGTGCCACCAGCAGAGAGGTGGCTGGGCGCCCCAGGGGTTCACCCCTCCACTTT | CATSREVAGRPRGSPLHF
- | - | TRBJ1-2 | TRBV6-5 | TGTGCCAGCAGAAGAGCGGGGAACTATGGCTACACCTTC | CASRRAGNYGYTF
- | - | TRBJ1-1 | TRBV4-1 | TGCGCCAGCAGCTCGCGGGGAGATGAAGCTTTCTTT | CASSSRGDEAFF
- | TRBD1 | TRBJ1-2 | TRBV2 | TGTGCCAGCAGGCCTCCGGGACAGGGGGCGGCTAACTATGGCTACACCTTC | CASRPPGQGAANYGYTF
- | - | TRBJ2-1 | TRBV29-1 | TGCAGCGCTAGACCCTTTTTTAATGAGCAGTTCTTC | CSARPFFNEQFF
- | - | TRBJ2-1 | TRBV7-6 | TGTGCCAGTAGACAAGGGGGATTAACCAATGAGCAGTTCTTC | CASRQGGLTNEQFF
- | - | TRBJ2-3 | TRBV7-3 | TGTGCCAGCAGCTCCCCCGGGGATACGCAGTATTTT | CASSSPGDTQYF
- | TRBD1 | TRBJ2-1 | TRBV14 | TGTGCCAGCAGTTACGGACAGGTCAATGAGCAGTTCTTC | CASSYGQVNEQFF
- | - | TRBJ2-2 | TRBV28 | TGTGCCAGCAGTCCAACGGTCTACACCGGGGAGCTGTTTTTT | CASSPTVYTGELFF